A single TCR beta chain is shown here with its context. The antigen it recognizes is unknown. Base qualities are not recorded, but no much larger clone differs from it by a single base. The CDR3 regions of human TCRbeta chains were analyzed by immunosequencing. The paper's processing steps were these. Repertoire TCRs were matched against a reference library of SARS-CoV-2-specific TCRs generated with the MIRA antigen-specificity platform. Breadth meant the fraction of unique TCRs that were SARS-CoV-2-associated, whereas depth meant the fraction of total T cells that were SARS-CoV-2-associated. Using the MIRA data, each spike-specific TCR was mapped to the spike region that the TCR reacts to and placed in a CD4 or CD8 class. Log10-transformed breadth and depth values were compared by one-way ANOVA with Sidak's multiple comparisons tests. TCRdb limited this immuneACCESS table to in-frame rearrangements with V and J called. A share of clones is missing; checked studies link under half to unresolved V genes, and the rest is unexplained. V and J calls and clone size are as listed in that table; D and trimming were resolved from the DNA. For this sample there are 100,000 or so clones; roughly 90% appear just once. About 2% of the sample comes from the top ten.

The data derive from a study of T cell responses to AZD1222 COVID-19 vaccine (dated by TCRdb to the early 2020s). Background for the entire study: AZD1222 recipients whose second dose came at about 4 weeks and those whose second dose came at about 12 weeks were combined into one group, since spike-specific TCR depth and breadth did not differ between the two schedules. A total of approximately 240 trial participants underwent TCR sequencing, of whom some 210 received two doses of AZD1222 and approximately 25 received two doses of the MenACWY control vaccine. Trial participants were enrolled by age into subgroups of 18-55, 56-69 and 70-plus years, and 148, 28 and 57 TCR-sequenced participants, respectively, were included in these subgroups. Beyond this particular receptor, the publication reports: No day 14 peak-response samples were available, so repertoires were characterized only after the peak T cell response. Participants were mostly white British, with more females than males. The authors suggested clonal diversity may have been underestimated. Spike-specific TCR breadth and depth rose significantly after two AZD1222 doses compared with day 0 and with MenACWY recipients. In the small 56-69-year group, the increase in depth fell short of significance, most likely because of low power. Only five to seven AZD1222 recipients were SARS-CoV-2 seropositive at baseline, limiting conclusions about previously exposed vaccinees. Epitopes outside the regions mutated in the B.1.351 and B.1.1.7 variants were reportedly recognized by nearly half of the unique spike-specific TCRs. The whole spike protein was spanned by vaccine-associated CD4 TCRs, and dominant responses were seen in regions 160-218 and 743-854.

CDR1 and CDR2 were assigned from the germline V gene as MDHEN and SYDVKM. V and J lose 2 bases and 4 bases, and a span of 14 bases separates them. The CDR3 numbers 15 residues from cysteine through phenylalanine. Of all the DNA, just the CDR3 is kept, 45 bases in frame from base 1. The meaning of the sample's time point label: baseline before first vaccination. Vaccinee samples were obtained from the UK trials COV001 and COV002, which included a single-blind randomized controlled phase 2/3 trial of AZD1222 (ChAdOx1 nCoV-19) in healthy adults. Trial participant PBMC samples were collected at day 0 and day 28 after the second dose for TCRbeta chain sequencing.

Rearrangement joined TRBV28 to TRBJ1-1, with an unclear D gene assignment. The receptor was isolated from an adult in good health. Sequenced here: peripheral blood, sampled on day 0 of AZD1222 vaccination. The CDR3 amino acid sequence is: CASSLDTLRSTEAFF. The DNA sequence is TGTGCCAGCAGTTTAGACACTCTGCGGAGCACTGAAGCTTTCTTT.